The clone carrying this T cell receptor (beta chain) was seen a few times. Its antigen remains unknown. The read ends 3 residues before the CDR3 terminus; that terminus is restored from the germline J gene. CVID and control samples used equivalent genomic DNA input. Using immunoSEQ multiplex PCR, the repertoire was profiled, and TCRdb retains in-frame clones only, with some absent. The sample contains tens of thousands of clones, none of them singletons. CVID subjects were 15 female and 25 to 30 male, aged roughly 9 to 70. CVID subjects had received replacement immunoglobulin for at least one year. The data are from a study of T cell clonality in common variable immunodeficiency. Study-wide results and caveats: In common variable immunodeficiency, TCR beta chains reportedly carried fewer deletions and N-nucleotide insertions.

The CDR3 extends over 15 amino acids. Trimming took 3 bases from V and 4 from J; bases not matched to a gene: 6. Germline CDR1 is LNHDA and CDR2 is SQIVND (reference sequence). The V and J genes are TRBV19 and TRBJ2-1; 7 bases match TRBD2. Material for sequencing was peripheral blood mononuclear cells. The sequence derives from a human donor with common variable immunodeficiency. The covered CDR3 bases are TGTGCCAGTAGTATCGCGGGAGAAGGATACAATGAG. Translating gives CASSIAGEGYNE. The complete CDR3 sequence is CASSIAGEGYNEQFF.